This T cell receptor (beta chain) derives from a study of blood T cells in healthy people across ages. Whole-study results and caveats: Possibly, changes in expanded clonotypes were confounded because donor CMV status was unknown. Samples with more naive T cells showed higher observed beta diversity.

This clonotype was seen just once. Its antigen is not known. Investigators took 8 to 10 milliliters of peripheral blood from every donor. The CDR3 is 13 amino acids. V was trimmed by 2 bases and J by 13 bases, leaving 15 bases between them. Germline V gene lookup returns CDR1 LNHNV and CDR2 YYDKDF (reference sequence). Together with a sample-barcoded 5' primer, a J-beta primer mix was included in a second PCR lasting roughly 7 to 11 cycles. Any given sample supplied a minimum of 3 million CDR3-containing paired-end reads. MiXCR, run by TCRdb on the 5' RACE reads, gives a single entry per CDR3 protein. Among over 1,200,000 distinct CDR3 sequences listed, approximately 59% were seen once.

The clonotype was recovered from a man in his late teens or twenties in good health. The chain is built from TRBV15 and TRBJ1-5; D gene ambiguous. Material for sequencing was blood. The CDR3 region has the DNA TGTGCCACCAGCAGACCACCCGCGTCGACACAGCATTTT. Protein product: CATSRPPASTQHF. The entire variable domain, with the rest obtained from reference TRBV15 and TRBJ1-5, is as follows: DAMVIQNPRYQVTQFGKPVTLSCSQTLNHNVMYWYQQKSSQAPKLLFHYYDKDFNNEADTPDNFQSRRPNTSFCFLDIRSPGLGDTAMYLCATSRPPASTQHFGDGTRLSIL.